This T cell receptor beta chain was documented in a study of blood T cell repertoires in COVID-19. About the research overall: The origin of the acute and convalescent COVID-19 samples was the United States, Italy and Spain. Sources were T cells, B-cell-depleted T cells, or PBMCs; the material itself was cDNA or gDNA.

This clone has just one count. The assay was immunoSEQ multiplex PCR, and TCRdb's table has in-frame clones only and misses some. The table shows a few hundred thousand clones, with nearly 90% occurring only once. In assigning cohorts, the study relied on participant-reported clinical history. Recovered status in Cohort 3 required two negative PCRs, clearance, or symptom resolution. This TCR derives from a woman aged 25 to 39 who had recovered from COVID-19. Specimen: PBMCs or T cells enriched from blood (not recorded which).

The CDR3 DNA follows: TGTGCCAGCACTATACAGGGATTATCCATATATTTT. Its translation is CASTIQGLSIYF. The V gene is TRBV12-3 or TRBV12-4, the J gene TRBJ1-3; D may be TRBD1 (6 bases). The CDR3 totals 12 residues. The germline V and J ends were trimmed by 7 bases and 11 bases, with 15 bases remaining between them.